What follows are 12 T cell receptor beta chains derived from one specimen sequenced in a study of T cell repertoires in cytomegalovirus infection. TCRdb processed the reads anew with MiXCR; each CDR3 protein has one entry. Of approximately 71,000 distinct CDR3 sequences detected, 20% appear once; the ten largest clones hold approximately 68%. Their cognate antigens are unknown. The material was CD8+ T cells from cultured PBMCs, obtained from culture after CMV antigen stimulation. Receptors were obtained from a human donor in good health (CMV status not recorded). Some clones in this sample may be carry-over from other donors' samples.

The rearrangement links TRBV7-9 to TRBJ2-7; TRBD1 aligns across 10 bases. Germline V gene data show CDR1 as SEHNR and CDR2 as FQNEAQ (reference sequence). This CDR3 has 16 residues. With 5 bases clipped from V and 0 bases from J, the junction kept 7 bases outside the gene matches. The CDR3: CASSQGTGVFSYEQYF. DNA of the CDR3: TGTGCCAGCAGCCAAGGGACAGGGGTTTTCTCCTACGAGCAGTACTTC.

This clonotype was found a few times. The chain combines TRBV7-9 with TRBJ1-2; D is perhaps TRBD1 (6 bases). CDR1 is SEHNR, CDR2 FQNEAQ, per germline (reference sequence). Trimming pared 5 bases from V and 2 bases from J, leaving 15 bases between. The CDR3 extends over 15 amino acids. The CDR3: CASSPLGALNYGYTF. The DNA for the CDR3 is TGTGCCAGCAGCCCCCTGGGGGCGCTGAACTATGGCTACACCTTC. Looking up the rest from reference TRBV7-9 and TRBJ1-2 gives the full variable domain: DTGVSQNPRHKITKRGQNVTFRCDPISEHNRLYWYRQTLGQGPEFLTYFQNEAQLEKSRLLSDRFSAERPKGSFSTLEIQRTEQGDSAMYLCASSPLGALNYGYTFGSGTRLTVV.

The chain couples TRBV6-1 to TRBJ1-1; no clear D. Deletions cut 3 bases from V and 7 bases from J, with 0 bases between. CDR1 and CDR2 from the germline V gene are MNHNS and SASEGT. The CDR3 length is 9 residues. CDR3 in DNA: TGTGCCAGCAGTGATGAAGCTTTCTTT. Translating it yields CASSDEAFF.

The J gene is TRBJ1-2, the V gene TRBV11-2, with 7 bases identical to TRBD1. Trimming at V came to 5 bases and at J to 4 bases, leaving 10 bases not matched to a gene. The CDR3 has 15 amino acids. Germline-derived CDR1 and CDR2 are SGHAT and FQNNGV. CDR3 protein: CASSPKYRDSYGYTF. The CDR3, as DNA: TGTGCCAGCAGCCCGAAATACCGGGACAGCTATGGCTACACCTTC.

The chain has TRBV12-3 or TRBV12-4 and TRBJ1-1; 8 bases line up with TRBD1. With V trimmed by 6 bases and J by 0 bases, 9 bases remained unmatched. This CDR3 is built from 16 residues. CDR3 DNA sequence: TGTGCCAGCAGGGGAAACAGGGGGATGGTGAACACTGAAGCTTTCTTT. Residues: CASRGNRGMVNTEAFF.

This rearrangement joins TRBV7-2 to TRBJ2-3, with 8 bases fitting TRBD2. Germline V gene sequence: CDR1 SGHTA, CDR2 FQGNSA. J lost 2 bases, V lost 6 bases, and 13 bases had no gene match. The CDR3 extends over 17 amino acids. The chain's CDR3 is CASSSPLSGVYTDTQYF. DNA of the CDR3: TGTGCCAGCAGTTCCCCGCTTAGCGGGGTCTACACAGATACGCAGTATTTT.

This clonotype showed up just a few times. The chain links TRBV4-1 to TRBJ1-1; no clear D. Trimming took 3 bases from V and 2 from J, leaving 10 bases between them. CDR1 and CDR2 (germline): MGHRA, YSYEKL. CDR3 size: 14 residues. The CDR3, as DNA: TGCGCCAGCAGCCAGGTTCGGGGTAACACTGAAGCTTTCTTT. Protein product: CASSQVRGNTEAFF.

This clonotype has just a few counts. The chain employs TRBV12-3 or TRBV12-4 and TRBJ2-7, with unresolved D. The CDR3 has 15 residues. Trimming took 1 base from V and 2 from J, leaving 12 bases between them. CDR3 amino acids: CASSLGHFWPYEQYF. The CDR3 DNA reads TGTGCCAGCAGTTTAGGGCATTTCTGGCCCTACGAGCAGTACTTC.

The gene calls are TRBV6-2 or TRBV6-3 and TRBJ1-1, with no clear D. V shed 5 bases and J shed 6 bases, with 7 bases lying between them. This CDR3 contains 11 residues. Germline lookup yields CDR1 MNHEY and CDR2 SVGEGT. The CDR3 DNA follows: TGTGCCAGCAGTAGGAAGGCTGAAGCTTTCTTT. It codes for CASSRKAEAFF.

The chain has TRBV14 and TRBJ1-6, with 10 bases fitting TRBD1. V was clipped by 3 bases and J by 3 bases; unmatched bases: 5. Germline V CDR1 and CDR2: SGHDN, FVKESK. This CDR3 contains 17 residues. The CDR3 DNA reads TGTGCCAGCAGCCATCAAGGGACAGGGGTCTATAATTCACCCCTCCACTTT. It translates to CASSHQGTGVYNSPLHF.

The CDR3 bases are TGTGCCAGTAGTATCGGCACAGGCGGCTACGAGCAGTACTTC. Protein sequence: CASSIGTGGYEQYF. This chain connects TRBV19 to TRBJ2-7; D perhaps matches TRBD1 (5 bases). The V gene lost 3 bases and the J gene lost 3 bases, with 12 bases spanning the gap. CDR1 and CDR2 from the germline V gene are LNHDA and SQIVND (reference sequence). The CDR3 is 14 residues long.

Here the CDR3 DNA reads TGTGCCAGCAGCTTAGACCCGCAGCCCCAGCATTTT. Amino acids: CASSLDPQPQHF. V gene TRBV7-6 combines with J gene TRBJ1-5; D unclear. The germline CDR1 and CDR2 sequences are SGHVS and FNYEAQ. This CDR3 spans 12 amino acids. V was pared by 1 base and J by 7 bases, with 5 bases between.